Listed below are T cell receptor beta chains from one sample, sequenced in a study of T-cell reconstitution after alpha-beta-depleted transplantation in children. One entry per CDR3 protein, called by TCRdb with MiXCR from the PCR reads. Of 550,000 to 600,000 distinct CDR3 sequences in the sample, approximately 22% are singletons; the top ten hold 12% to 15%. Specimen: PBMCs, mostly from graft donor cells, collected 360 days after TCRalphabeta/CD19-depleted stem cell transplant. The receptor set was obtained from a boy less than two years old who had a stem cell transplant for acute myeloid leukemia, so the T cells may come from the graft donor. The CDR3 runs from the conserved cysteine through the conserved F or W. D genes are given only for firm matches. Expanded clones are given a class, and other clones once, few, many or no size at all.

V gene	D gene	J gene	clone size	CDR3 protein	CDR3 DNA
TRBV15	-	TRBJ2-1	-	CATSRFGNGNEQFF	TGTGCCACCAGCAGATTCGGGAACGGCAATGAGCAGTTCTTC
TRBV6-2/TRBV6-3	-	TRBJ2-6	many	CASSYSADKLWSSGANVLTF	TGTGCCAGCAGTTACTCGGCGGATAAGCTTTGGAGCTCTGGGGCCAACGTCCTGACTTTC
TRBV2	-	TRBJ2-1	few	CAALVNSYNEQFF	TGTGCCGCCCTCGTTAACTCCTACAATGAGCAGTTCTTC
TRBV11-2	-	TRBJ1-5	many	CASSTGLYQPQHF	TGTGCCAGCAGCACCGGACTCTATCAGCCCCAGCATTTT
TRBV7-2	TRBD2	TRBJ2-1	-	CASTLSLGGNEQFF	TGTGCCAGCACCTTAAGCCTGGGGGGGAATGAGCAGTTCTTC
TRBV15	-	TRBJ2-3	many	CATSGDREGIIADTQYF	TGTGCCACCAGCGGTGACAGGGAGGGGATCATTGCAGATACGCAGTATTTT
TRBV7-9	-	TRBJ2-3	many	CASSQRDGTDTQYF	TGTGCCAGCAGCCAACGGGACGGCACAGATACGCAGTATTTT
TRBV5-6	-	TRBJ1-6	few	CASSLDRLSSYNSPLHF	TGTGCCAGCAGCCTGGACCGGCTGAGCTCCTATAATTCACCCCTCCACTTT
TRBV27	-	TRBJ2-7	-	CASSLDFGGVDEQYF	TGTGCCAGCAGTTTAGACTTCGGCGGGGTAGATGAGCAGTACTTC
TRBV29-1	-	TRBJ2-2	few	CSVQGHTGELFF	TGCAGCGTGCAGGGTCACACCGGGGAGCTGTTTTTT
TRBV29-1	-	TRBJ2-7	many	CSVLGDSYEQYF	TGCAGCGTCTTGGGGGACTCCTACGAGCAGTACTTC
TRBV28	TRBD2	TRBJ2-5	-	CASSQTSGVETQYF	TGTGCCAGCAGTCAGACTAGCGGGGTGGAGACCCAGTACTTC
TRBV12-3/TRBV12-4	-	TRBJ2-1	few	CASTPGQITYNEQFF	TGTGCCAGCACCCCAGGACAGATAACCTACAATGAGCAGTTCTTC
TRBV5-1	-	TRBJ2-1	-	CASSLIARPPYNEQFF	TGCGCCAGCAGCTTGATCGCCAGGCCACCCTACAATGAGCAGTTCTTC
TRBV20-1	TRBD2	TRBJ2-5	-	CSGLLAAKGETQYF	TGCAGTGGGCTACTAGCGGCAAAAGGAGAGACCCAGTACTTC
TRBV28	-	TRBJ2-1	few	CASSFRQAPSYNEQFF	TGTGCCAGCAGCTTCCGACAGGCCCCATCCTACAATGAGCAGTTCTTC
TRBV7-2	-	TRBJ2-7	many	CASSSQGGTYEQYF	TGTGCCAGCAGTTCCCAGGGGGGAACCTACGAGCAGTACTTC
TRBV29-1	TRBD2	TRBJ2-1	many	CSVVVAGYNEQFF	TGCAGCGTTGTAGTAGCGGGGTACAATGAGCAGTTCTTC
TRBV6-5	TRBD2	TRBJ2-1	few	CASSYSTSGDYNEQFF	TGTGCCAGCAGTTACTCAACTAGCGGGGACTACAATGAGCAGTTCTTC
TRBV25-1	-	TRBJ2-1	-	CASSEGTLNEQFF	TGTGCCAGCAGCGAAGGGACTCTCAATGAGCAGTTCTTC
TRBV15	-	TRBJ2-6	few	CATSRSSSGANVLTF	TGTGCCACCAGCAGATCGAGCTCTGGGGCCAACGTCCTGACTTTC
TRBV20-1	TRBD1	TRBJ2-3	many	CSASRDRGTDTQYF	TGCAGTGCTAGCCGGGACAGGGGCACAGATACGCAGTATTTT
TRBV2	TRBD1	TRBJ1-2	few	CASRIPGQGGYGYTF	TGTGCCAGCAGAATCCCGGGACAGGGAGGGTATGGCTACACCTTC
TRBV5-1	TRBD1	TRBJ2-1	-	CASSLEPYRGEQFF	TGCGCCAGCAGCTTGGAACCCTACAGGGGTGAGCAGTTCTTC
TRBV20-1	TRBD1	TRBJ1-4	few	CSALDRASTNEKLFF	TGCAGTGCCCTAGACAGGGCCTCAACTAATGAAAAACTGTTTTTT
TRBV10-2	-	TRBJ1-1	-	CASLGTEAFF	TGCGCCAGCTTGGGGACTGAAGCTTTCTTT
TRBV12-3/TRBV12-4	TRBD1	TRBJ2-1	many	CASSVDRDEVEQFF	TGTGCCAGCAGCGTGGACAGGGACGAGGTTGAGCAGTTCTTC
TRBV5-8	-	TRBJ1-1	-	CASSPTWLVRHMNTEAFF	TGTGCCAGCAGCCCAACTTGGCTGGTCAGACACATGAACACTGAAGCTTTCTTT
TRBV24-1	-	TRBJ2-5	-	CATSDAQLGETQYF	TGTGCCACCAGTGATGCCCAGCTTGGCGAGACCCAGTACTTC
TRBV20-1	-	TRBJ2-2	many	CSAPRQGTGELFF	TGCAGTGCTCCCCGGCAGGGTACCGGGGAGCTGTTTTTT
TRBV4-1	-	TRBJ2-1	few	CASSQPISSEQFF	TGCGCCAGCAGCCAACCAATCTCGAGTGAGCAGTTCTTC
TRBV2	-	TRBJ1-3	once	CAFSFFAGATSNSGNTIYF	TGTGCCTTCAGTTTCTTTGCAGGGGCGACTAGTAACTCTGGAAACACCATATATTTT
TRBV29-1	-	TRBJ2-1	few	CSVDTQGTYNEQFF	TGCAGCGTTGATACGCAGGGAACCTACAATGAGCAGTTCTTC
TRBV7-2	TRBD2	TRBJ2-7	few	CASSFASGGAKYEQYF	TGTGCCAGCAGCTTTGCATCCGGGGGGGCCAAATACGAGCAGTACTTC
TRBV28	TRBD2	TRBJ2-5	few	CASSLFPSGEFQETQYF	TGTGCCAGCAGTTTATTCCCTAGCGGGGAATTCCAAGAGACCCAGTACTTC
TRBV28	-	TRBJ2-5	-	CASNSEGGGQETQYF	TGTGCCAGCAATTCGGAAGGGGGAGGGCAAGAGACCCAGTACTTC
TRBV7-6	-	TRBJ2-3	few	CASSPRLETDTQYF	TGTGCCAGCAGCCCCAGGCTAGAGACAGATACGCAGTATTTT
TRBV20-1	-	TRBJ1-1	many	CSSRGGNTEAFF	TGCAGTTCCCGAGGGGGGAACACTGAAGCTTTCTTT
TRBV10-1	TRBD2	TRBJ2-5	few	CASSESVLGGAIKTQYF	TGCGCCAGCAGTGAGTCGGTGCTCGGGGGGGCTATCAAGACCCAGTACTTC
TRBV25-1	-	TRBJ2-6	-	CASSEAGPRNVLTF	TGTGCCAGCAGTGAAGCCGGGCCCCGCAACGTCCTGACTTTC
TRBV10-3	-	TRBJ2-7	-	CAISGSLVWHEQYF	TGTGCCATCAGTGGATCGCTAGTTTGGCACGAGCAGTACTTC
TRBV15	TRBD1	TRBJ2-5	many	CATSTRTGQGTQYF	TGTGCCACCAGCACCAGGACAGGGCAAGGGACCCAGTACTTC
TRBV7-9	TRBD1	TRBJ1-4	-	CASSLPTGDNEKLFF	TGTGCCAGCAGCTTACCGACAGGGGATAATGAAAAACTGTTTTTT
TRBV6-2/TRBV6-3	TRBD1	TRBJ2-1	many	CATEEWDRGLNEQFF	TGTGCCACCGAGGAGTGGGACAGGGGGCTCAATGAGCAGTTCTTC
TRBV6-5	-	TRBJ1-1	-	CASSYSKGSNTEAFF	TGTGCCAGCAGTTACTCGAAGGGTTCTAACACTGAAGCTTTCTTT
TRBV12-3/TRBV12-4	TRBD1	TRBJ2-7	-	CASSLWDRVYEQYF	TGTGCCAGCAGTTTATGGGACAGGGTATATGAGCAGTACTTC
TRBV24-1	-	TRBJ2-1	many	CATSDLKGRVNEQFF	TGTGCCACCAGTGATTTGAAGGGTCGGGTCAATGAGCAGTTCTTC